The T cell receptor beta chain under discussion was sequenced for a study of T cell repertoires in cytomegalovirus infection. The wider study: Carrying CMV and the relevant HLA type showed in public TCR beta signatures.

There are a few counts of this clonotype. Its antigen is currently unknown. From the reads, TCRdb called clonotypes with MiXCR, one entry per CDR3 protein. Among about half a million distinct CDR3 sequences listed, roughly 43% were seen once. V was shortened by 1 base and J by 7 bases, with 10 bases between the two germline ends. The germline V gene has CDR1 SGHVS and CDR2 FNYEAQ. This CDR3 has 13 amino acids. The input for sequencing was cultured PBMCs, taken from culture after CMV antigen stimulation. J is TRBJ1-2 and V is TRBV7-6; D gene ambiguous. The sequence came from a human donor in good health (CMV status not recorded). Some clones in this sample may be carry-over from other donors' samples. This CDR3 reads CASSLVGSPGYTF. The CDR3, as DNA: TGTGCCAGCAGCTTAGTAGGAAGCCCTGGCTACACCTTC.